This T cell receptor beta chain originates from a study of blood T cell repertoires in COVID-19. The repertoire was sequenced with immunoSEQ multiplex PCR; TCRdb's copy has only in-frame clones and lacks some. The sample shows roughly 160,000 clones, about 86% of them seen only once. Only a few counts were recorded for this clone. The CDR3 totals 14 residues. Germline CDR1 SNHLY, CDR2 FYNNEI. V was pared by 3 bases and J by 6 bases, with 5 bases of the junction left unmatched. The chain uses TRBV2 and TRBJ1-1; TRBD1 agrees at 9 bases. The sequence came from a woman aged 70 to 79 who had recovered from COVID-19. The sample consisted of peripheral blood. The CDR3, as DNA: TGTGCCAGCAGTGAGCCGGACAGGGGCCCTGAAGCTTTCTTT. Its translation: CASSEPDRGPEAFF.